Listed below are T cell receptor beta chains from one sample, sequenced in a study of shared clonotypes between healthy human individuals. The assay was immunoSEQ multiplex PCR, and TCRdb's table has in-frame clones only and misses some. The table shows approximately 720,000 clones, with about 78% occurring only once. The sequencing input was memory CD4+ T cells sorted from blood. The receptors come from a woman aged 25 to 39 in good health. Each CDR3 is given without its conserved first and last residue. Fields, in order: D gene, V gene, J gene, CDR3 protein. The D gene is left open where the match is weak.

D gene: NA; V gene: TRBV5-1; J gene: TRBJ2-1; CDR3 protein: ASSLASGSYNEQF
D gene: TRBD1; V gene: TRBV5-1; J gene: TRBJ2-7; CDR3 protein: ASSPEGTGGYEQY
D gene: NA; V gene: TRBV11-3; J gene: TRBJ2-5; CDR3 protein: ASSVHAASETQY
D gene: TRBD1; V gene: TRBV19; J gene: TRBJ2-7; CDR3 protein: ASSIYPEQGLSYEQY
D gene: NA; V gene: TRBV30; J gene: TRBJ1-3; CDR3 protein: AWTEGSSGNTIY
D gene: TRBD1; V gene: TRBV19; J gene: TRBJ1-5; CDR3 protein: ASTQGYQPQH
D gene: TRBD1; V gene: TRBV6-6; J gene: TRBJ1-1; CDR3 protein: ASRVDRGKNTEAF
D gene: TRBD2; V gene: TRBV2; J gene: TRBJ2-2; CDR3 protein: ASSGGLAGTGELF
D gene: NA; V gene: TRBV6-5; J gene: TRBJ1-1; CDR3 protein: ASSYNSGSTEAF
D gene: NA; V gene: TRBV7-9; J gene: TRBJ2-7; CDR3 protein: ASSPTVAGRGEQY
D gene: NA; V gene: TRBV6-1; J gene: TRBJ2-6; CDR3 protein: ASSADVPGANVLT
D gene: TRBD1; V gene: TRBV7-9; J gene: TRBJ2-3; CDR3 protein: ASSLGQGANTQY
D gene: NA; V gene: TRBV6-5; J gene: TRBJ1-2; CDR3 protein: ASRTSGSLS
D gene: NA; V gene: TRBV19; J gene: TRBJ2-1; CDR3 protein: ASSIWGSSSNEQF
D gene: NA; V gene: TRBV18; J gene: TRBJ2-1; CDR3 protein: ASSPKWTLGSRNEQF
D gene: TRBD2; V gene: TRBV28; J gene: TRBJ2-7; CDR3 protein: ASRESLAGAYEQY
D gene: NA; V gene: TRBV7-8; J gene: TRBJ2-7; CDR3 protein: ASSLADIGQY
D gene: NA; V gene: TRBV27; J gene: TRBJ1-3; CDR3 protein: ASSLFVGNTIY
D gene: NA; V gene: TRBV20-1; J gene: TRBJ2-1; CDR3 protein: SARWDGEF
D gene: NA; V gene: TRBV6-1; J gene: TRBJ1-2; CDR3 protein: ASSDMGRRAGGYT
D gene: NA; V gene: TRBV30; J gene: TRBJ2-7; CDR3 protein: AWRTGSSYEQY
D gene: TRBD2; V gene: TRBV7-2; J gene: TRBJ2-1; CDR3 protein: ASSSTSAYNEQF
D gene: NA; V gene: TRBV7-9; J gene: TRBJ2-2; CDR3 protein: ASSPFTGELF
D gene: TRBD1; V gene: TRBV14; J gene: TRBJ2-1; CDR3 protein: ASSRTGTGQNEQF
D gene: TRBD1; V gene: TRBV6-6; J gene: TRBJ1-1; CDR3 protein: ASRDRTSMNTEAF
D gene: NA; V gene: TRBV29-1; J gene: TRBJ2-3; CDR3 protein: SVTTGAGRADTQY
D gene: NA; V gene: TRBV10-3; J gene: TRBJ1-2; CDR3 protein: AISEGQADGYT
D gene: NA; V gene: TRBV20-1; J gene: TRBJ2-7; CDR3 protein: SARGHEQY
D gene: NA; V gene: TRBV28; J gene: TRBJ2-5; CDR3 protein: ASSLKGPWETQY